The rows below give T cell receptor beta chains drawn from one sample of a study of cytomegalovirus exposure and HLA in healthy donors. This table comes from immunoSEQ multiplex PCR, and its TCRdb copy is limited to in-frame clones, with some not included. Of under 200,000 clones in the sample, around 79% were seen once. The material sequenced was PBMCs. These receptors all stem from a woman aged 40-49 years in good health and CMV-seronegative. Each CDR3 is given with its conserved first and last residue. The D gene is left open where the match is weak. Clone size, where shown, is once, few, many, or a class for clones that have expanded.

>TRBV6-5|13|TRBJ2-1|TRBD1|NA
CASRNAGGCEQFF
TGTGCCAGCAGAAATGCAGGGGGCTGTGAGCAGTTCTTC
>TRBV30|15|TRBJ1-1|NA|once
CASKLGLSRDTEAFF
TGTGCCTCCAAATTAGGTCTATCTCGGGACACTGAAGCTTTCTTT
>TRBV5-8|15|TRBJ2-5|NA|NA
CASSPAPFEEETQYF
TGTGCCAGCAGCCCGGCGCCTTTCGAGGAGGAGACCCAGTACTTC
>TRBV18|16|TRBJ2-3|TRBD2|NA
CASSPSSGTSTDTQYF
TGTGCCAGCTCACCTTCTAGCGGGACCAGCACAGATACGCAGTATTTT
>TRBV5-3|15|TRBJ1-6|NA|NA
CARVAPGHRYSPLHF
TGTGCCAGAGTTGCCCCGGGACATCGCTATTCACCCCTCCACTTT
>TRBV6-1|14|TRBJ2-3|NA|NA
CASIGRGNTDTQYF
TGTGCCAGCATCGGGCGGGGAAACACAGATACGCAGTATTTT
>TRBV6-5|16|TRBJ2-1|TRBD1|NA
CASSYGGQGPRSEQFF
TGTGCCAGCAGTTACGGGGGACAGGGGCCCCGTAGTGAGCAGTTCTTC
>TRBV5-1|13|TRBJ2-1|NA|NA
CASSQYRDIEQFF
TGCGCCAGCAGCCAATACAGGGACATTGAGCAGTTCTTC
>TRBV2|13|TRBJ1-2|NA|few
CASQPITVRGYTF
TGTGCCAGCCAACCAATAACAGTCCGCGGCTACACCTTC
>TRBV28|13|TRBJ1-2|TRBD1|NA
CAILSPGGYGYTF
TGTGCCATCCTCTCTCCAGGGGGGTATGGCTACACCTTC
>TRBV5-6|13|TRBJ1-1|TRBD1|NA
CASSFDRVPEAFF
TGTGCCAGCAGCTTTGACAGGGTACCTGAAGCTTTCTTT
>TRBV5-1|12|TRBJ2-7|NA|few
CASSYTGTEQYF
TGCGCCAGCAGCTACACAGGGACCGAGCAGTACTTC
>TRBV7-9|15|TRBJ2-1|NA|NA
CASRSPGTNYNEQFF
TGTGCCAGCAGGTCTCCCGGGACAAACTACAATGAGCAGTTCTTC
>TRBV6-5|15|TRBJ2-1|NA|NA
CASSPRDNSYNEQFF
TGTGCCAGCAGCCCACGGGACAACTCCTACAATGAGCAGTTCTTC
>TRBV30|13|TRBJ1-3|NA|NA
CAPGGGRGNTIYF
TGTGCCCCGGGGGGGGGTCGCGGAAACACCATATATTTT
>TRBV9|15|TRBJ1-2|NA|NA
CASSVYGSDSYGYTF
TGTGCCAGCAGCGTATACGGCTCGGACAGTTATGGCTACACCTTC
>TRBV5-4|16|TRBJ2-3|TRBD2|NA
CASSLGTRRSTDTQYF
TGTGCCAGCAGCCTAGGGACTAGGAGGTCCACAGATACGCAGTATTTT
>TRBV19|15|TRBJ2-3|TRBD2|NA
CASSFQRGRRDTQYF
TGTGCCAGTAGTTTCCAGCGGGGGCGTCGAGATACGCAGTATTTT
>TRBV6-5|13|TRBJ2-2|TRBD1|NA
CASRETGTGELFF
TGTGCCAGCAGGGAGACAGGGACCGGGGAGCTGTTTTTT
>TRBV10-2|19|TRBJ2-2|NA|NA
CASSELKQGTQTDTGELFF
TGCGCCAGCAGTGAGTTAAAGCAGGGGACACAAACTGACACCGGGGAGCTGTTTTTT
>TRBV2|15|TRBJ2-5|TRBD2|NA
CASSGIAGAGKTQYF
TGTGCCAGCAGTGGGATTGCGGGAGCGGGGAAGACCCAGTACTTC
>TRBV7-8|12|TRBJ2-7|NA|NA
CASSPTTYEQYF
TGTGCCAGCAGCCCGACTACCTACGAGCAGTACTTC
>TRBV13|15|TRBJ1-5|TRBD1|NA
CASSLGQGGSQPQHF
TGTGCCAGCAGCTTAGGACAGGGGGGGAGTCAGCCCCAGCATTTT
>TRBV27|15|TRBJ2-1|TRBD2|NA
CASSLGSGGAWVQFF
TGTGCCAGCAGCCTGGGAAGCGGGGGGGCCTGGGTCCAGTTCTTC
>TRBV21-1|20|TRBJ2-6|NA|once
CASNNGYRDRPNSGANVLTF
TGTGCCAGCAACAACGGATACCGGGACAGGCCTAACTCTGGGGCCAACGTCCTGACTTTC
>TRBV28|15|TRBJ2-3|TRBD1|NA
CASSPTGGSTDTQYF
TGTGCCAGCAGCCCCACAGGGGGGAGCACAGATACGCAGTATTTT
>TRBV5-8|12|TRBJ2-1|NA|NA
CASSLGHNEQFF
TGTGCCAGCAGCTTGGGGCACAATGAGCAGTTCTTC
>TRBV9|16|TRBJ2-7|TRBD1|NA
CASSVGGAGGFYEQYF
TGTGCCAGCAGCGTAGGAGGGGCAGGGGGCTTCTACGAGCAGTACTTC
>TRBV5-1|17|TRBJ1-1|TRBD1|few
CASSQSLTGTLNTEAFF
TGCGCCAGCAGCCAAAGTCTGACAGGGACCTTGAACACTGAAGCTTTCTTT
>TRBV7-6|15|TRBJ2-7|TRBD1|NA
CASSVLDGTGNEQYF
TGTGCCAGCAGCGTCTTAGACGGGACAGGGAACGAGCAGTACTTC
>TRBV5-5|15|TRBJ2-2|TRBD1|NA
CASSLADRVTGELFF
TGTGCCAGCAGCTTGGCCGACAGGGTAACCGGGGAGCTGTTTTTT
>TRBV19|15|TRBJ2-3|TRBD2|NA
CASSMGLAGTDTQYF
TGTGCCAGTAGTATGGGACTAGCGGGTACAGATACGCAGTATTTT
>TRBV7-8|16|TRBJ2-7|TRBD2|NA
CASIREGLAGGYEQYF
TGTGCCAGCATACGAGAAGGGCTAGCGGGAGGATACGAGCAGTACTTC
>TRBV6-1|14|TRBJ1-3|NA|NA
CASSEGAGGNTIYF
TGTGCCAGCAGTGAAGGAGCAGGGGGAAACACCATATATTTT
>TRBV6-5|16|TRBJ2-1|NA|few
CASSYSGGRSYNEQFF
TGTGCCAGCAGTTACTCCGGGGGGCGTTCCTACAATGAGCAGTTCTTC
>TRBV5-1|16|TRBJ1-2|NA|NA
CASSDAVTTANYGYTF
TGCGCCAGCAGCGACGCGGTTACAACCGCTAACTATGGCTACACCTTC
>TRBV19|14|TRBJ2-7|NA|NA
CASSTPRVLPEQYF
TGTGCCAGTAGTACCCCGAGGGTCCTTCCCGAGCAGTACTTC
>TRBV10-1|17|TRBJ1-4|NA|NA
CASRTGSWPWGGEKLFF
TGCGCCAGCAGAACAGGGAGCTGGCCTTGGGGTGGAGAAAAACTGTTTTTT
>TRBV19|15|TRBJ1-2|TRBD1|NA
CASSPQGQGARGYTF
TGTGCCAGTAGTCCACAGGGACAGGGGGCGAGGGGCTACACCTTC
>TRBV15|14|TRBJ1-1|NA|few
CATSGSQGWTEAFF
TGTGCCACCAGTGGGTCCCAGGGTTGGACTGAAGCTTTCTTT
>TRBV6-6|16|TRBJ1-2|TRBD1|NA
CASSTTGGSVNYGYTF
TGTGCCAGCAGTACGACAGGGGGCTCAGTTAACTATGGCTACACCTTC
>TRBV30|14|TRBJ2-2|NA|NA
CAWSVPSHTGELFF
TGTGCCTGGAGTGTACCTAGCCACACCGGGGAGCTGTTTTTT
>TRBV5-6|16|TRBJ1-2|NA|NA
CASSLYFVPGAYGYTF
TGTGCCAGCAGCTTGTACTTTGTCCCAGGGGCCTATGGCTACACCTTC